These 12 T cell receptor beta chains originate from one sample sequenced in a study of blood T cell repertoires in COVID-19 (TCRdb year 2020). The method was the immunoSEQ multiplex PCR assay. TCRdb re-hosts the immuneACCESS table, in-frame sequences only. Its copies lack some clones; in the studies checked, an unresolved V gene accounts for under half of them, and the cause for the rest is not known. The table for this sample lists about 180,000 clones; approximately 85% of them were counted only once. The ten largest clones take up 5% to 7.5% of the sample. Sequenced input: PBMCs or T cells enriched from blood (not recorded which). These receptors all come from a man aged 35 to 55 who had recovered from COVID-19.

This clone has only one observation. J is TRBJ2-1 and V is TRBV9, with TRBD2 identical over 7 bases. Germline values: CDR1 SGDLS, CDR2 YYNGEE. With V trimmed by 0 bases and J by 4 bases, 7 bases remained unmatched. CDR3 size: 16 residues. The CDR3 sequence is CASSVADSGLYNEQFF. Here the CDR3 DNA reads TGTGCCAGCAGCGTAGCTGATAGCGGGCTTTACAATGAGCAGTTCTTC.

The chain recombines TRBV5-1 with TRBJ2-7, with 7 bases lining up with TRBD1. The CDR3 covers 13 residues. CDR1 SGHRS and CDR2 YFSETQ come from the germline V gene. V trimming: 4 bases; J trimming: 2 bases; junction bases outside the gene matches: 3. This CDR3 is CASSTGTAYEQYF. CDR3 in DNA: TGCGCCAGCAGCACTGGGACAGCCTACGAGCAGTACTTC.

The chain uses TRBV2 and TRBJ2-1; 8 bases are shared with TRBD2. The V and J ends lost 0 bases and 4 bases, in that order; junction bases with no gene match: 5. The CDR3 runs to 16 residues. The V gene's germline CDR1 is SNHLY and CDR2 FYNNEI. The DNA for the CDR3 is TGTGCCAGCAGTGAAGCCACTAGCGGCTTTTACAATGAGCAGTTCTTC. This encodes CASSEATSGFYNEQFF.

This chain links TRBV29-1 with TRBJ1-1, with 8 bases identical to TRBD1. Germline CDR1 and CDR2: SQVTM and ANQGSEA. V lost 6 bases and J lost 0; bases outside the gene matches: 9. The CDR3 extends over 15 amino acids. CDR3 bases: TGCAGCGTCTCCAGGGCCAGGGGGCTGAACACTGAAGCTTTCTTT. Amino acid sequence: CSVSRARGLNTEAFF.

The CDR3 loop is CASTGGGYGYTF. The CDR3 DNA sequence: TGTGCCAGCACAGGGGGCGGGTATGGCTACACCTTC. The rearrangement joins TRBV9 to TRBJ1-2; 8 bases map to TRBD1. This CDR3 is 12 amino acids long. With 6 bases clipped from V and 5 bases from J, the junction kept 3 bases outside the gene matches. Germline CDR1 SGDLS, CDR2 YYNGEE. The whole variable domain, filled in from reference TRBV9 and TRBJ1-2, reads DSGVTQTPKHLITATGQRVTLRCSPRSGDLSVYWYQQSLDQGLQFLIQYYNGEERAKGNILERFSAQQFPDLHSELNLSSLELGDSALYFCASTGGGYGYTFGSGTRLTVV.

The rearrangement uses TRBV24-1 and TRBJ1-5, with 8 bases fitting TRBD1. The V gene end was trimmed by 4 bases and the J gene end by 7 bases; junction bases not matched to a gene: 8. Germline V gene data show CDR1 as KGHDR and CDR2 as SFDVKD. This CDR3 contains 15 residues. The CDR3 spells CATSDPDREGQPQHF. CDR3 DNA sequence: TGTGCCACCAGTGACCCGGACAGGGAAGGGCAGCCCCAGCATTTT.

The chain uses TRBV9 and TRBJ2-2; the D gene is possibly TRBD2 (5 bases). Germline CDR1 SGDLS, CDR2 YYNGEE. CDR3 length: 17 residues. Trimming took 0 bases from V and 4 from J, leaving 16 bases between them. The CDR3 reads CASSVGSDSRVTGELFF. The CDR3 region has the DNA TGTGCCAGCAGCGTAGGGTCAGACTCGCGGGTCACCGGGGAGCTGTTTTTT.

The chain is built from TRBV4-1 and TRBJ1-2; possibly TRBD1 for D (5 bases). V was cut by 4 bases and J by 3 bases, with 15 bases left in between. Germline lookup yields CDR1 MGHRA and CDR2 YSYEKL. This CDR3 spans 15 amino acids. The DNA for the CDR3 is TGCGCCAGCAGCCCCGCGGAAACAGGTTACTATGGCTACACCTTC. It translates to CASSPAETGYYGYTF.

This rearrangement joins TRBV28 to TRBJ2-7, with TRBD2 matching 8 bases. The CDR3 runs 14 residues. The ends lost 7 bases at V and 6 bases at J; junction bases unmatched: 11. Germline V gives CDR1 MDHEN, CDR2 SYDVKM. The CDR3 nucleotides are TGTGCCAGCATCTCCAGAGGCGGGGGGTCCGAGCAGTACTTC. This sequence encodes CASISRGGGSEQYF.

For this clone: The sample contains more than one DNA sequence encoding this CDR3. The V call is TRBV3-1 (or the pseudogene TRBV3-2), the J call TRBJ2-2; D unresolved. The CDR3 runs 14 residues. Per the germline V gene, CDR1 is LGHDT and CDR2 is YNNKEL (reference sequence). Trimming removed 1 base at V and 0 bases at J, with 3 bases between. The CDR3 loop is CASSQGPNTGELFF. CDR3 DNA sequence: TGTGCCAGCAGCCAAGGGCCGAACACCGGGGAGCTGTTTTTT.

Written as DNA, the CDR3 is TGTGCCAGCAGCCAAGATCCGAGCGGGACCGGGGAGCTGTTTTTT. Protein sequence: CASSQDPSGTGELFF. V and J are TRBV3-1 (or the pseudogene TRBV3-2) and TRBJ2-2, with D perhaps TRBD2 (6 bases). Between the trimmed V and J ends, which lost 0 bases and 5 bases, there was a span of 10 bases. Germline CDR1 LGHDT, CDR2 YNNKEL (reference sequence). CDR3 length: 15 residues.

The rearrangement uses TRBV18 and TRBJ1-5; no reliable D call. Between the trimmed V and J ends, which lost 6 bases and 6 bases, there was a span of 12 bases. The CDR3 sequence is 13 residues long. Germline assignment: CDR1 KGHSH and CDR2 LQKENI. CDR3 DNA sequence: TGTGCCAGCTCTCGAGGAGATAGTCAGCCCCAGCATTTT. Translation: CASSRGDSQPQHF.